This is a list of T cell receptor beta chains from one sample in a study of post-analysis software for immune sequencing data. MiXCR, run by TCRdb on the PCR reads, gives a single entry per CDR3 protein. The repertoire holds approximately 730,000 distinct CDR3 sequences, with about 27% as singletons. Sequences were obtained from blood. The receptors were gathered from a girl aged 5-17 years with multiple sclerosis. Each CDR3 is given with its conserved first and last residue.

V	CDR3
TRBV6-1	CASTVAGFYEQYF
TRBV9	CASSVQVSSYNEQFF
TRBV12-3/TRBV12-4	CASSATDAARAEAFF
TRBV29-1	CSASPSKNTEAFF
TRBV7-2	CASSPILSVGSRAYEQYF
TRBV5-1	CASAGGPQETQYF
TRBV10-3	CAISGGGTANSPLHF
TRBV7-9	CASSSSGVHYGYTF
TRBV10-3	CAIRGTGVEKLFF
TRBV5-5	CASPRRAGGPFDNEQFF
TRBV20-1	CSARDRAGSGTEAFF
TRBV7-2	CASSQTRRGGRETQYF
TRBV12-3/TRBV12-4	CASAHSGSNEQYF
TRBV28	CASRFHRGGTQYF
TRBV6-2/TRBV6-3	CASSYVGTWENNEQFF
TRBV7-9	CASSLDPFTTGDEQYF
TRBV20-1	CSARETPFYNEQYF
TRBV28	CASTLTGTSGAGGETQYF
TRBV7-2	CASSLLGTGHSTDTQYF
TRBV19	CATGTGYQPQHF
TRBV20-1	CSASDTRYGYTF
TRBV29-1	CSVEGGRKYNEQFF
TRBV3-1	CASSQRQGASTEAFF
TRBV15	CATSRDGLAGIDTQYF
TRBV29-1	CGVEWEGMIKQFF
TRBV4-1	CASSQGWTGTNEQFF
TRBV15	CATSRTLKETQYF
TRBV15	CATSTRRTGWGQPQHF
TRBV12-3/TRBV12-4	CASSLSGSGGGVGETQYF
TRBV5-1	CASSLANLVGSDTQYF
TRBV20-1	CSAVGVRNQPQHF
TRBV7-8	CASSLRPALAKSIQYF
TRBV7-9	CASSLGPAGGGETQYF
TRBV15	CATSRGDGRTSDTQYF
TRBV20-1	CSASVLAGGPDTRYF
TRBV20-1	CSARGLLAAYSGANVLTF